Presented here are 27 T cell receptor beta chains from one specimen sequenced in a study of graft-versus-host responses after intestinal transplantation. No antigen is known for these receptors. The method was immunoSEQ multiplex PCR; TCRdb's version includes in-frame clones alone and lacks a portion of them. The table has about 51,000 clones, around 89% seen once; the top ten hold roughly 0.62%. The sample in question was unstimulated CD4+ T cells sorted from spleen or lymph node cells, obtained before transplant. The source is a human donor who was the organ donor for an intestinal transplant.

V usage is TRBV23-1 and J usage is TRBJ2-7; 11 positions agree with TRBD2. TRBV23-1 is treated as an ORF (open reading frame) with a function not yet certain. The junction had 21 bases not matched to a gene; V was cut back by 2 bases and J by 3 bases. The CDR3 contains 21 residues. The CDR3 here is CASSQPYGGQLAGDPGYEQYF. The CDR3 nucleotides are TGCGCCAGCAGTCAACCTTATGGGGGGCAACTAGCGGGAGACCCTGGCTACGAGCAGTACTTC.

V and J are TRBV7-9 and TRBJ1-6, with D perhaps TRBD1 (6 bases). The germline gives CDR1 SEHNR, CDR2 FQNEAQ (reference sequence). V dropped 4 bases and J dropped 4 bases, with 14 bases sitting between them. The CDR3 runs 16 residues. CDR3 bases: TGTGCCAGCAGCTCATCACTCCAGGGGTATAATTCACCCCTCCACTTT. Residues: CASSSSLQGYNSPLHF.

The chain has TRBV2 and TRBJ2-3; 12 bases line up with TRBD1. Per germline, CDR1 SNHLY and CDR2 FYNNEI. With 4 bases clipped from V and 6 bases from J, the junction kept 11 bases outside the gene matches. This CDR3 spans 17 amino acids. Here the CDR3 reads CASSAKRRDRGQDTQYF. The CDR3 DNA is TGTGCCAGCAGTGCTAAACGTAGGGACAGGGGGCAGGATACGCAGTATTTT.

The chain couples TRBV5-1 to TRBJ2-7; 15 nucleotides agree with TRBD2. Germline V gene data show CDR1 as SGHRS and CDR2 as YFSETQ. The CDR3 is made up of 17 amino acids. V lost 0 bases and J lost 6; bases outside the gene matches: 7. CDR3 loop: CASSLDGTSGRSSEQYF. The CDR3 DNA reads TGCGCCAGCAGCTTGGATGGGACTAGCGGGAGGAGCAGCGAGCAGTACTTC.

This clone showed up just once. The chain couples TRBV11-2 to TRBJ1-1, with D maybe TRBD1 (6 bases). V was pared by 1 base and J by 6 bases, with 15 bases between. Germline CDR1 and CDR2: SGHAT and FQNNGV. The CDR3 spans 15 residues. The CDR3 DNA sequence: TGTGCCAGCAGCTTAGGCGCAAGGGGGAGCGCTGAAGCTTTCTTT. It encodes CASSLGARGSAEAFF. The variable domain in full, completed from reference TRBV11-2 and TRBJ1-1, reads EAGVAQSPRYKIIEKRQSVAFWCNPISGHATLYWYQQILGQGPKLLIQFQNNGVVDDSQLPKDRFSAERLKGVDSTLKIQPAKLEDSAVYLCASSLGARGSAEAFFGQGTRLTVV.

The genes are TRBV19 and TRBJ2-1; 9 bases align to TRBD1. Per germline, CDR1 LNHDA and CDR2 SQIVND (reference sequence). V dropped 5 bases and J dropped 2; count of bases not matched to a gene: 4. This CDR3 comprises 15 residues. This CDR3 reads CASSGDRVTYNEQFF. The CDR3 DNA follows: TGTGCCAGTAGTGGGGACAGGGTAACCTACAATGAGCAGTTCTTC.

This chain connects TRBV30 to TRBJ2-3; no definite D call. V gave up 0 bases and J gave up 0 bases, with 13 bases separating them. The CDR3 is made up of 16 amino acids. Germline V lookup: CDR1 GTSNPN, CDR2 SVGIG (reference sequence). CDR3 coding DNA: TGTGCCTGGAGTGTACTCGGGTATTCTAGCACAGATACGCAGTATTTT. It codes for CAWSVLGYSSTDTQYF.

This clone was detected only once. CDR3 protein: CASRLEVADRGDYEQYF. The CDR3 DNA reads TGTGCAAGTCGCTTGGAGGTAGCAGACAGGGGAGACTACGAGCAGTACTTC. The V and J genes are TRBV12-2 and TRBJ2-5; TRBD1 was called by the table and not checked on the DNA. The J call may not be correct, given that the DNA end is closer to TRBJ2-7. TRBV12-2 represents a pseudogene. CDR3 length: 17 residues.

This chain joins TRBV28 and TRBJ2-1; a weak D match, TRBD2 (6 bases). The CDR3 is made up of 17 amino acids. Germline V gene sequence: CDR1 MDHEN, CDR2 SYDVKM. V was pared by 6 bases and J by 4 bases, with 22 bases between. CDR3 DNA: TGTGCCAGCAGCCAACGGTGGGGGGTCTCGGGTTACAATGAGCAGTTCTTC. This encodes CASSQRWGVSGYNEQFF.

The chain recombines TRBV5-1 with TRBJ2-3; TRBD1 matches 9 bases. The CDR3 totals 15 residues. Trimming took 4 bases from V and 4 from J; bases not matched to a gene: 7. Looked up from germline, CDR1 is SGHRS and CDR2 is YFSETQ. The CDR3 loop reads CASSTTGGRADTQYF. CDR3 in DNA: TGCGCCAGCAGCACAACAGGGGGCAGGGCAGATACGCAGTATTTT.

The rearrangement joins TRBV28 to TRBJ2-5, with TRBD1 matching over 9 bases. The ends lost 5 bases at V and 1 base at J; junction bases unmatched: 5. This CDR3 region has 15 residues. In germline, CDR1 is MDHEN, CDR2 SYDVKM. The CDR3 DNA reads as TGTGCCAGCAGTCTGACAGGGGGTTTCCAAGAGACCCAGTACTTC. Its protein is CASSLTGGFQETQYF.

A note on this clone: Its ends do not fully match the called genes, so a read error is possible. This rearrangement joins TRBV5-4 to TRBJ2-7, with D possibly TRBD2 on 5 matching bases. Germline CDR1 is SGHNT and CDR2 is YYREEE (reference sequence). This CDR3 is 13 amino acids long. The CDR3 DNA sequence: TGTGCCAGCAGCCGGACTCCCTCCAACGAGCAGTACTTC. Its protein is CASSRTPSNEQYF.

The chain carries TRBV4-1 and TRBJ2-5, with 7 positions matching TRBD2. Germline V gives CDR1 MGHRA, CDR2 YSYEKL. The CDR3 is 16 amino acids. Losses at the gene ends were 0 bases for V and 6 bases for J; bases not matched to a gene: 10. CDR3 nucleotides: TGCGCCAGCAGCCAAGATTATGGGGGGGACTCGAAGACCCAGTACTTC. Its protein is CASSQDYGGDSKTQYF.

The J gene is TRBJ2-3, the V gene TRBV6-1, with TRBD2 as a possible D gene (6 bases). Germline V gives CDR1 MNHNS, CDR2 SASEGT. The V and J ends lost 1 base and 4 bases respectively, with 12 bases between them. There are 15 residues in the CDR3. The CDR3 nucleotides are TGTGCCAGCAGTGAAGTTCTAGCGAGTGCAGATACGCAGTATTTT. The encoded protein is CASSEVLASADTQYF.

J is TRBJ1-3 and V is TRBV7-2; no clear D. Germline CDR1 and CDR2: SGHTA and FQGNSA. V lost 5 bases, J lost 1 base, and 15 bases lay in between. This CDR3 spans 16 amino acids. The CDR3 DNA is TGTGCCAGCAGCCCTCTTCCGGGAGTATCTGGAAACACCATATATTTT. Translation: CASSPLPGVSGNTIYF.

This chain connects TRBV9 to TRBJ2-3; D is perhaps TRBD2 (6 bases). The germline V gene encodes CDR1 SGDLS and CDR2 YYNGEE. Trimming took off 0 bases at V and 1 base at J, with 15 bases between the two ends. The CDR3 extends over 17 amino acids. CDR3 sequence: CASSVGGGGAGTDTQYF. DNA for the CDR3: TGTGCCAGCAGCGTAGGAGGTGGAGGGGCCGGCACAGATACGCAGTATTTT. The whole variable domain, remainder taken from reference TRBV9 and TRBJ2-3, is DSGVTQTPKHLITATGQRVTLRCSPRSGDLSVYWYQQSLDQGLQFLIQYYNGEERAKGNILERFSAQQFPDLHSELNLSSLELGDSALYFCASSVGGGGAGTDTQYFGPGTRLTVL.

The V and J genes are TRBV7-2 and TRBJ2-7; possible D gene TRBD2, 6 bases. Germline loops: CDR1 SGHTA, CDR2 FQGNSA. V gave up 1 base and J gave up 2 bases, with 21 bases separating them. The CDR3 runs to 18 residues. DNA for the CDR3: TGTGCCAGCAGCTTAGATGTTCTACCCGGGACTCCCACCTACGAGCAGTACTTC. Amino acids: CASSLDVLPGTPTYEQYF.

The CDR3 region has the DNA TGTGCCAGCAGTTTTCAGGGGGCCGGCTACACCTTC. It encodes CASSFQGAGYTF. The rearrangement uses TRBV28 and TRBJ1-2; the match to TRBD1 covers 8 bases. This CDR3 contains 12 residues. Losses at the gene ends were 3 bases for V and 8 bases for J; bases not matched to a gene: 2. The germline CDR1 and CDR2 sequences are MDHEN and SYDVKM.

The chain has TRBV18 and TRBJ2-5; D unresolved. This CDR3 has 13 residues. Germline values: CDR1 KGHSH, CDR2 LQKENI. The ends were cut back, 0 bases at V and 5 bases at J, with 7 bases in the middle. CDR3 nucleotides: TGTGCCAGCTCACCACCAAGCTTCGAGACCCAGTACTTC. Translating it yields CASSPPSFETQYF. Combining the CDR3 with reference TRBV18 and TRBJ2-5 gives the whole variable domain NAGVMQNPRHLVRRRGQEARLRCSPMKGHSHVYWYRQLPEEGLKFMVYLQKENIIDESGMPKERFSAEFPKEGPSILRIQQVVRGDSAAYFCASSPPSFETQYFGPGTRLLVL.

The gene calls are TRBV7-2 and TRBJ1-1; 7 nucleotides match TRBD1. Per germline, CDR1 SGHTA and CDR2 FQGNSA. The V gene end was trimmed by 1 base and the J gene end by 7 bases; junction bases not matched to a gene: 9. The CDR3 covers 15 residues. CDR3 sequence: CASSLGLFRDSEAFF. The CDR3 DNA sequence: TGTGCCAGCAGCTTAGGTCTCTTCCGGGACAGTGAAGCTTTCTTT.

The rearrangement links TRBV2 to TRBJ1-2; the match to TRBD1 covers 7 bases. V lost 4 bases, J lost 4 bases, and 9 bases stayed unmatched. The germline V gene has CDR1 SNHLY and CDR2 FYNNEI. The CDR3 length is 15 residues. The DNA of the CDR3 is TGTGCCAGCAGTGCGATAGACAGGGCCCTCTATGGCTACACCTTC. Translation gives CASSAIDRALYGYTF.

CDR3 DNA: TGTGCCAGCAGTGAGCGGGAGGGCCGCAATGAGCAGTTCTTC. Translating gives CASSEREGRNEQFF. The genes are TRBV2 and TRBJ2-1; TRBD2 agrees at 9 bases. The V gene end was trimmed by 3 bases and the J gene end by 6 bases; junction bases not matched to a gene: 3. CDR3 length: 14 residues. CDR1 SNHLY and CDR2 FYNNEI come from the germline V gene.

The CDR3 region is CASTTTGTGFRYEQYF. The CDR3 nucleotides read TGTGCCAGCACCACCACCGGGACAGGGTTTCGCTACGAGCAGTACTTC. This chain connects TRBV28 to TRBJ2-7; 9 nucleotides align to TRBD1. CDR1 and CDR2 from the germline V gene are MDHEN and SYDVKM. Germline trimming cut 7 bases from V and 3 bases from J; bases unmatched to any gene: 13. The CDR3 sequence is 16 residues long.

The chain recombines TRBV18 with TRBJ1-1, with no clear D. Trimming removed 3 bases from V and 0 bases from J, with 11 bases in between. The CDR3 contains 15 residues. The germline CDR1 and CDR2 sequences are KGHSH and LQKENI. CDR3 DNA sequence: TGTGCCAGCTCACCGGTGGACGGGATGAACACTGAAGCTTTCTTT. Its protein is CASSPVDGMNTEAFF. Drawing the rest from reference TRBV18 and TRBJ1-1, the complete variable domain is NAGVMQNPRHLVRRRGQEARLRCSPMKGHSHVYWYRQLPEEGLKFMVYLQKENIIDESGMPKERFSAEFPKEGPSILRIQQVVRGDSAAYFCASSPVDGMNTEAFFGQGTRLTVV.

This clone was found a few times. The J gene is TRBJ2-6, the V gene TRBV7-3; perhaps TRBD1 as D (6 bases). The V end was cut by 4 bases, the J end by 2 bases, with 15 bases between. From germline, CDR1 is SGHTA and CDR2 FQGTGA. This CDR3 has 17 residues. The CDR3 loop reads CASSSGQLLTGANVLTF. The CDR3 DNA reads TGTGCCAGCAGCTCCGGACAGTTGTTAACTGGGGCCAACGTCCTGACTTTC.

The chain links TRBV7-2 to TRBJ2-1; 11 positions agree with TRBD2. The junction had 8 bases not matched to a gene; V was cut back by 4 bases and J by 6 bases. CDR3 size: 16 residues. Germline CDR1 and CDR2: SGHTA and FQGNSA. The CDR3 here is CASSWVLAGAGNEQFF. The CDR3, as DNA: TGTGCCAGCAGCTGGGTACTAGCGGGAGCAGGCAATGAGCAGTTCTTC.

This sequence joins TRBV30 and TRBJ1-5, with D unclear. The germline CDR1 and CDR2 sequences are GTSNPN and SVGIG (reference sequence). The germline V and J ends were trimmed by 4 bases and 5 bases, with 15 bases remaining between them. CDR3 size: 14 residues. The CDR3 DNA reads TGTGCCTGGACTATTAGCGGGATGGATCAGCCCCAGCATTTT. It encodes CAWTISGMDQPQHF. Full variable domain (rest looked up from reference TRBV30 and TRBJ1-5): SQTIHQWPATLVQPVGSPLSLECTVEGTSNPNLYWYRQAAGRGLQLLFYSVGIGQISSEVPQNLSASRPQDRQFILSSKKLLLSDSGFYLCAWTISGMDQPQHFGDGTRLSIL.